The subject of this entry is one T cell receptor (beta chain). This sample was taken from a study of blood T cell repertoires in COVID-19. Study at large: The study drew acute and convalescent COVID-19 samples from the United States, Italy and Spain.

TCRdb's copy holds only in-frame clones and misses some; the assay was immunoSEQ multiplex PCR. The data contain 100,000 to 150,000 clones, roughly three quarters of them singletons. Germline V lookup: CDR1 MDHEN, CDR2 SYDVKM. The J segment lost 7 bases and the V segment lost 3 bases, leaving 13 bases of the junction unmatched. This CDR3 has 16 residues. The sample was peripheral blood. The chain combines TRBV28 with TRBJ1-1, with TRBD1 matching over 8 bases. The source is a woman in her 70s with acute or convalescent COVID-19. The CDR3 protein is CASSFGGQVLSDEAFF. The CDR3 DNA reads as TGTGCCAGCAGTTTCGGGGGACAGGTCCTTTCGGATGAAGCTTTCTTT.